These T cell receptor beta chains were read from a single sample in a study of a mutant IDH1 vaccine in newly diagnosed glioma. Their specific antigens are unknown. Only in-frame clones appear in the TCRdb table, and some are missing; sequencing was by immunoSEQ multiplex PCR. Of tens of thousands of clones in the sample, 75% to 90% are singletons; the top ten hold roughly 1.4%. Sequenced material: PBMCs, taken from a glioma patient whose treatment included an IDH1 peptide vaccine. The receptors stem from a man aged 35 to 55 with glioma. Each CDR3 is given with its conserved first and last residue.

>TRBV6-5
CATEAGTSDEQYF
>TRBV15
CATSRSYYEQYF
>TRBV5-1
CASSTGASGLFF
>TRBV28
CASSLRRDGYTF
>TRBV5-1
CASSLGLTNEQFF
>TRBV4-3
CASSQDRRSSSYNEQFF
>TRBV15
CATRKTPGGARSYEQYF
>TRBV6-1
CASRATGGAQTQYF
>TRBV7-2
CASSLRYQETQYF
>TRBV27
CASSFGTAKPYEQYF
>TRBV4-1
CASSQDFVNQPQHF
>TRBV6-5
CASSPPAVSYEQYF
>TRBV4-3
CASSQGWGTDTQYF
>TRBV11-2
CASSSGQGAFF
>TRBV9
CASSVRGRGGEQYF
>TRBV27
CASSSYRGGDEQYF
>TRBV4-1
CASSRDRDSSTDTQYF
>TRBV5-1
CASSLRVNAGGELFF
>TRBV6-5
CASSYGLGYTDTQYF
>TRBV18
CASSPSGTVAKNIQYF
>TRBV27
CASSLMAGGQPQHF
>TRBV11-2
CASSLVYNEKLFF
>TRBV19
CASSIYIGDYEQYF
>TRBV19
CASSIGGGAYEQYF
>TRBV5-1
CASSSGTDTQYF
>TRBV9
CASSVGIRTVPNYGYTF
>TRBV7-6
CASSPGTSGRYEQYF
>TRBV7-7
CASSLGAGKGETQYF
>TRBV27
CASSFGAGANVLTF
>TRBV5-6
CASSLVVRAGSEQYF
>TRBV5-1
CASSSRDRYEQYF
>TRBV6-5
CASSNKGSSYEQYF
>TRBV7-3
CASSPRREAPQYF
>TRBV2
CASNRDRANYGYTF
>TRBV18
CASSPQTGGSTDTQYF
>TRBV9
CASSPMRTERRNTEAFF
>TRBV27
CASSKGGPQHF
>TRBV5-1
CASSSSSYEQYF
>TRBV5-4
CASSPSLAGEETQYF
>TRBV7-6
CASSPDRGGLGKLFF
>TRBV18
CASSPKTRNTIYF
>TRBV11-2
CASSLKQLAGSEQYF
>TRBV25-1
CASSEKGSNQPQHF
>TRBV5-1
CASSLASGSISYEQYF
>TRBV4-1
CASSHPGQGNGYTF
>TRBV7-2
CASSFLLSEQFF
>TRBV6-5
CASTNLDTDTQYF
>TRBV5-1
CASSDRGTYEQYF
>TRBV28
CASSPTGSYGYTF
>TRBV7-3
CASSLRGRGTDTQYF